This T cell receptor beta chain was sequenced in a study of T-cell reconstitution after alpha-beta-depleted transplantation in children. With 0 bases clipped from V and 0 bases from J, the junction kept 4 bases outside the gene matches. This CDR3 is 18 amino acids long. The V gene's germline CDR1 is MGHDK and CDR2 SYGVNS. For TCRbeta, the library was prepared with unique molecular identifiers. One entry per CDR3 protein results from TCRdb running MiXCR on the PCR reads. Among a few hundred thousand distinct CDR3 sequences listed, approximately 12% were seen once. The J gene is TRBJ2-1, the V gene TRBV25-1, with 11 bases lining up with TRBD2. The origin of this receptor is a human donor who donated a stem cell graft to a child with combined immunodeficiency. The sample here was PBMCs from the stem cell graft donor, taken from the stem cell graft. The CDR3 loop reads CASSEYGGTSGSYNEQFF. The CDR3 DNA follows: TGTGCCAGCAGTGAATACGGGGGGACTAGCGGCTCCTACAATGAGCAGTTCTTC.